These 26 T cell receptor beta chains originate from one sample sequenced in a study of blood T cells in healthy people across ages. Together with a sample-barcoded 5' primer, a J-beta primer mix was included in a second PCR lasting about 7 to 11 cycles. Each CDR3 protein gets one entry after TCRdb re-called the 5' RACE reads with MiXCR. The table records about 2 million distinct CDR3 sequences, around half of them present only once. The sequencing input was blood. The source of these receptors is a woman aged 40 to 50 in good health.

The chain carries TRBV7-6 and TRBJ1-2, with D unclear. The V gene's germline CDR1 is SGHVS and CDR2 FNYEAQ. V was cut by 5 bases and J by 1 base, with 11 bases left in between. The CDR3 sequence is 14 residues long. CDR3 sequence (DNA): TGTGCCAGCAGCCCAGACACGATTAACTATGGCTACACCTTC. This codes for CASSPDTINYGYTF.

This rearrangement joins TRBV27 to TRBJ2-5; D unresolved. This CDR3 has 12 amino acids. Germline V gives CDR1 MNHEY, CDR2 SMNVEV (reference sequence). V gave up 5 bases and J gave up 4 bases, with 8 bases separating them. The CDR3 is CASSTHRETQYF. As DNA, the CDR3 is TGTGCCAGCAGTACGCATCGAGAGACCCAGTACTTC.

This chain links TRBV10-3 with TRBJ2-7, with TRBD2 matching over 8 bases. Trimming cost V 3 bases and J 0 bases; bases outside gene matches: 7. The germline V gene has CDR1 ENHRY and CDR2 SYGVKD. The CDR3 consists of 16 residues. The CDR3 sequence is CAISDRPGTSSYEQYF. In DNA, the CDR3 is TGTGCCATCAGTGATAGGCCCGGGACTAGCTCCTACGAGCAGTACTTC.

The chain couples TRBV10-3 to TRBJ1-5, with D perhaps TRBD1 (6 bases). V was trimmed by 3 bases and J by 2 bases, leaving 20 bases between them. Germline values: CDR1 ENHRY, CDR2 SYGVKD. The CDR3 contains 18 residues. In nucleotides, the CDR3 is TGTGCCATCAGTGAATCTCCCGCTGGGGGCGCTGGCAATCAGCCCCAGCATTTT. As protein: CAISESPAGGAGNQPQHF.

For the CDR3, the DNA is TGCGCCAGCAGTGAGTCTCTCGGACTAGCCCTCTACTACAATGAGCAGTTCTTC. It translates to CASSESLGLALYYNEQFF. J is TRBJ2-1 and V is TRBV10-2; 8 bases match TRBD2. This CDR3 comprises 18 residues. Trimming took 0 bases from V and 3 from J; bases not matched to a gene: 10. Per germline, CDR1 WSHSY and CDR2 SAAADI.

The chain is built from TRBV10-3 and TRBJ2-4, with a tentative D call TRBD2 (5 bases). Trimming pared 11 bases from V and 13 bases from J, leaving 18 bases between. Per the germline V gene, CDR1 is ENHRY and CDR2 is SYGVKD. The length of the CDR3 is 11 residues. CDR3 nucleotides: TGTGCCCTTGGGAGCATCAATGAGCAGTACTTC. Its protein product is CALGSINEQYF.

This clonotype showed up many times. The chain recombines TRBV4-3 with TRBJ2-1; D is perhaps TRBD1 (5 bases). The CDR3 has 14 residues. Germline V gives CDR1 LGHNA, CDR2 YSLEER. The V end lost 4 bases, the J end lost 7 bases, and 14 bases lay between the germline ends. The CDR3 here is CASSLIQGHNEQFF. CDR3 bases: TGCGCCAGCAGCCTTATCCAGGGTCATAATGAGCAGTTCTTC.

CDR3 bases: TGTGCCAGTAGTATACGGGGGCAAACCGACTATGGCTACACCTTC. Protein: CASSIRGQTDYGYTF. V and J are TRBV19 and TRBJ1-2; a weak D match, TRBD1 (6 bases). V was pared by 2 bases and J by 3 bases, with 13 bases between. This CDR3 has 15 residues. Germline V CDR1 and CDR2: LNHDA, SQIVND (reference sequence). The variable domain in full, completed from reference TRBV19 and TRBJ1-2, reads DGGITQSPKYLFRKEGQNVTLSCEQNLNHDAMYWYRQDPGQGLRLIYYSQIVNDFQKGDIAEGYSVSREKKESFPLTVTSAQKNPTAFYLCASSIRGQTDYGYTFGSGTRLTVV.

CDR3 sequence: CASSLKGINEKLFF. In DNA, the CDR3 is TGTGCCAGCAGTTTAAAGGGGATTAATGAAAAACTGTTTTTT. The J gene is TRBJ1-4, the V gene TRBV28; the D gene is possibly TRBD1 (5 bases). The CDR3 is 14 residues long. Germline CDR1 is MDHEN and CDR2 is SYDVKM. Deletions cut 2 bases from V and 4 bases from J, with 8 bases between.

This sequence joins TRBV28 and TRBJ2-3; D might be TRBD2 (6 bases). V gave up 6 bases and J gave up 8 bases, with 24 bases separating them. The CDR3 totals 16 residues. Looked up from germline, CDR1 is MDHEN and CDR2 is SYDVKM. CDR3: CASRSQEREAVGTQYF. Here the CDR3 DNA reads TGTGCCAGCAGATCTCAGGAGAGGGAGGCTGTAGGTACGCAGTATTTT.

The J gene is TRBJ2-4, the V gene TRBV5-1, with TRBD1 matching over 9 bases. Germline V gene sequence: CDR1 SGHRS, CDR2 YFSETQ. The V gene end was trimmed by 4 bases and the J gene end by 0 bases; junction bases not matched to a gene: 5. The CDR3 runs to 16 residues. This chain's CDR3 is CASSAGTGLAKNIQYF. The CDR3 bases are TGCGCCAGCAGCGCGGGGACAGGGCTAGCCAAAAACATTCAGTACTTC.

This clonotype has a handful of counts. The chain couples TRBV12-3 or TRBV12-4 to TRBJ2-3; 8 bases fit TRBD2. CDR3 length: 14 amino acids. Unmatched junction bases numbered 6, after V lost 8 bases and J lost 2 bases. The CDR3 DNA is TGTGCCAGCCCCTTAGCGGGGAACACAGATACGCAGTATTTT. This gives the protein CASPLAGNTDTQYF.

This clonotype was recorded a few times. The rearrangement joins TRBV7-6 to TRBJ2-3; TRBD2 matches at 11 bases. Germline values: CDR1 SGHVS, CDR2 FNYEAQ. Germline trimming cut 1 base from V and 4 bases from J; bases unmatched to any gene: 4. CDR3 size: 16 residues. The DNA for the CDR3 is TGTGCCAGCAGCTTAGAGACTAGCGGGGAATCAGATACGCAGTATTTT. The encoded protein is CASSLETSGESDTQYF.

This clonotype was seen only a few times. The genes are TRBV29-1 and TRBJ2-6; D is perhaps TRBD2 (6 bases). The CDR3 runs to 16 residues. Germline-derived CDR1 and CDR2 are SQVTM and ANQGSEA. The V end lost 4 bases, the J end lost 0 bases, and 13 bases lay between the germline ends. CDR3 region: CSVAGVVNSGANVLTF. For the CDR3, the DNA is TGCAGCGTTGCGGGGGTAGTGAACTCTGGGGCCAACGTCCTGACTTTC.

This chain's CDR3 is CASITDWSPLNEQFF. CDR3 sequence (DNA): TGTGCCAGCATCACGGACTGGTCGCCTTTGAATGAGCAGTTCTTC. This chain joins TRBV7-9 and TRBJ2-1, with D tentatively TRBD2 (5 bases). This CDR3 has 15 residues. Per germline, CDR1 SEHNR and CDR2 FQNEAQ (reference sequence). V gave up 7 bases and J gave up 7 bases, with 20 bases separating them.

In this sample, this clonotype turned up a few times. The chain joins TRBV6-5 to TRBJ2-5; D gene unclear. Germline loops: CDR1 MNHEY, CDR2 SVGAGI. V was trimmed by 3 bases and J by 4 bases, leaving 12 bases between them. This CDR3 is 14 amino acids long. The CDR3 sequence: CASSYENRRETQYF. CDR3 DNA: TGTGCCAGCAGTTATGAGAACCGGAGAGAGACCCAGTACTTC.

This clonotype was counted between two and nine times. V usage is TRBV12-3 or TRBV12-4 and J usage is TRBJ2-4, with a weak D call TRBD2 (5 bases). The end of the DNA is better explained by TRBJ2-7, so the J call may be wrong. CDR3 length equals 11 residues. The DNA of the CDR3 is TGTGCCAGCACCCGGGGTAACGAGCAGTACTTC. Translating gives CASTRGNEQYF.

The rearrangement joins TRBV9 to TRBJ2-5; a possible D gene is TRBD2 (5 bases). Germline V gene lookup returns CDR1 SGDLS and CDR2 YYNGEE. V lost 0 bases, J lost 0 bases, and 9 bases lay in between. The CDR3 runs 15 residues. In DNA form, the CDR3 reads TGTGCCAGCAGCGTAGGAGGGCCCTACCAAGAGACCCAGTACTTC. Its translation is CASSVGGPYQETQYF.

The CDR3 protein is CASSQLEGGQETQYF. CDR3 sequence (DNA): TGTGCCAGCAGCCAACTGGAGGGGGGCCAAGAGACCCAGTACTTC. The gene calls are TRBV4-2 and TRBJ2-5, with D perhaps TRBD1 or TRBD2 (6 bases each). The CDR3 is 15 residues long. Germline values: CDR1 LGHNA, CDR2 YNFKEQ. The V end lost 2 bases, the J end lost 1 base, and 11 bases lay between the germline ends.

The sample holds a few counts of this clonotype. The chain links TRBV7-2 to TRBJ2-3; 8 bases agree with TRBD1. Per the germline V gene, CDR1 is SGHTA and CDR2 is FQGNSA. The CDR3 runs 15 residues. V was pared by 6 bases and J by 2 bases, with 7 bases of the junction left unmatched. This chain's CDR3 is CASRRPGQVTDTQYF. The DNA for the CDR3 is TGTGCCAGCAGGAGACCGGGACAGGTCACAGATACGCAGTATTTT.

V and J are TRBV4-1 and TRBJ1-2; maybe TRBD1 (5 bases). The V gene's germline CDR1 is MGHRA and CDR2 YSYEKL. This CDR3 is built from 16 residues. Trimming shortened V by 1 base and J by 0 bases, and 12 bases separated the two germline ends. DNA for the CDR3: TGCGCCAGCAGCCAAGCTGGACCAGGGACTAACTATGGCTACACCTTC. Translated, it gives CASSQAGPGTNYGYTF.

This chain uses TRBV20-1 with TRBJ2-5; 7 bases fit TRBD1. Germline values: CDR1 DFQATT, CDR2 SNEGSKA (reference sequence). V was clipped by 3 bases and J by 11 bases; unmatched bases: 12. The CDR3 is 13 residues long. The CDR3 loop is CSARQTGLGEQYF. The CDR3 bases are TGCAGTGCTAGGCAGACAGGGCTGGGGGAGCAGTACTTC.

This clonotype was observed a handful of times. J is TRBJ2-1 and V is TRBV12-3 or TRBV12-4; D is possibly TRBD2 (12 bases). V dropped 10 bases and J dropped 6 bases, with 28 bases sitting between them. The CDR3 runs to 17 residues. CDR3 amino acids: CATRTGGATSGGNEQFF. The CDR3 region has the DNA TGTGCCACCAGGACAGGGGGCGCGACTAGCGGGGGCAATGAGCAGTTCTTC.

V is TRBV4-1 and J is TRBJ2-3; 14 bases agree with TRBD2. The V segment lost 0 bases and the J segment 6 bases; nucleotides outside the gene matches: 14. The germline CDR1 and CDR2 sequences are MGHRA and YSYEKL. The CDR3 loop spans 20 amino acids. The CDR3 region is CASSQDRGLAGGPAFDTQYF. The CDR3, as DNA: TGCGCCAGCAGCCAAGATCGAGGACTAGCGGGGGGCCCGGCTTTTGATACGCAGTATTTT.

The chain's CDR3 is CASSADSNEQFF. Here the CDR3 DNA reads TGTGCCAGCAGTGCCGACAGCAATGAGCAGTTCTTC. J is TRBJ2-1 and V is TRBV6-2 or TRBV6-3, with TRBD1 as a possible D gene (5 bases). Between the trimmed V and J ends, which lost 5 bases and 6 bases, there was a span of 8 bases. Germline-derived CDR1 and CDR2 are MNHEY and SVGEGT. CDR3 size: 12 residues.

J is TRBJ2-1 and V is TRBV6-2 or TRBV6-3; 7 bases are shared with TRBD1. J gave up 4 bases and V 2 bases, and 5 bases lay outside the gene matches. Per the germline V gene, CDR1 is MNHEY and CDR2 is SVGEGT. The CDR3 has 15 residues. The CDR3 DNA is TGTGCCAGCAGTTACGAGGGGGCAGGTTACAATGAGCAGTTCTTC. It is translated as CASSYEGAGYNEQFF.